One T cell receptor beta chain is described in this entry. The protocol was immunoSEQ multiplex PCR, while the TCRdb copy is restricted to in-frame clones and leaves out a portion. This table holds about 220,000 clones, 75% to 90% found once. Participants were placed into cohorts based on the clinical history they reported. These data come from a study of blood T cell repertoires in COVID-19. V was pared by 2 bases and J by 10 bases, with 9 bases of the junction left unmatched. This CDR3 is built from 16 residues. Germline V gene sequence: CDR1 SGHDT, CDR2 YYEEEE. This receptor was identified in a woman under 30 in a cohort exposed to, infected with or recovered from COVID-19 (not recorded which). Sequencing was performed on PBMCs or T cells enriched from blood (not recorded which). The rearrangement uses TRBV5-6 and TRBJ1-6; 10 positions match TRBD1. CDR3 sequence: CASSLFRDRGLSPLHF. The CDR3 DNA reads as TGTGCCAGCAGCTTATTCCGGGACAGGGGTCTCTCACCCCTCCACTTT.